This TCR beta chain was recorded in a study of Tregs in tolerant kidney transplant recipients. Findings and limits, study-wide: Activated donor B cell expansion appeared to reveal the most relevant donor-specific TCRbeta repertoire.

Some clones are missing from TCRdb's copy, which holds only in-frame ones; the method was immunoSEQ multiplex PCR. The sample lists some 110,000 clones, about 90% occurring once. Regarding this clone: What it recognizes is unknown.

There are 13 residues in the CDR3. V was cut by 5 bases and J by 8 bases, with 14 bases left in between. Germline loops: CDR1 SGHNT, CDR2 YYREEE (reference sequence). Sequenced: CD4+ T cells from blood. This receptor was taken from a human donor in good health. The chain joins TRBV5-4 to TRBJ1-3; a weak D match, TRBD1 (5 bases). This CDR3 reads CASSWRGRDTIYF. The CDR3 bases are TGTGCCAGCAGTTGGAGGGGTCGGGACACCATATATTTT. The full variable domain, in which reference TRBV5-4 and TRBJ1-3 provide the parts outside the CDR3, is ETGVTQSPTHLIKTRGQQVTLRCSSQSGHNTVSWYQQALGQGPQFIFQYYREEENGRGNFPPRFSGLQFPNYSSELNVNALELDDSALYLCASSWRGRDTIYFGEGSWLTVV.